This TCR beta chain was observed in a study of blood T cell repertoires in COVID-19. About the research overall: Sites across the United States, Italy and Spain contributed samples from acute and convalescent COVID-19. PBMCs, B-cell-depleted T cells, or T cells were the source of the cDNA or gDNA that made up the material.

Between the trimmed V and J ends, which lost 4 bases and 1 base, there was a span of 11 bases. Germline V CDR1 and CDR2: SGDLS, YYNGEE. This CDR3 has 14 amino acids. Authors' data handling: Amplification of reference gene primers provided the estimated nucleated cell counts. Clones were read by immunoSEQ multiplex PCR, and TCRdb kept only the in-frame ones, dropping some. The V and J calls and clone size come from that table; D and trimming were worked out from the DNA. The sample consists of roughly 20,000 clones, roughly 93% of them appearing once. The clonotype was recovered from a human donor in a cohort sampled during active COVID-19. The chain employs TRBV9 and TRBJ2-5; D is perhaps TRBD2 (6 bases). The sequenced sample consisted of peripheral blood. CDR3 in amino acids: CASSLSGLQETQYF. In DNA, the CDR3 is TGTGCCAGCAGCTTATCGGGACTCCAAGAGACCCAGTACTTC.